Following are 32 T cell receptor beta chains from one sample sequenced in a study of cytomegalovirus exposure and HLA in healthy donors. 13 Jbeta primers and 60 Vbeta primers were used for the PCR. Profiling relied on immunoSEQ multiplex PCR, and the TCRdb table lists in-frame clones only, not all of them. The sample lists 55,000 or so clones, just under 85% seen once, with 2.9% in the top ten. Sequences were obtained from PBMCs. Receptor source: a man aged 45-65 years in good health and CMV-seronegative.

This clone appeared once. The chain recombines TRBV28 with TRBJ1-2, with TRBD1 identical over 7 bases. Per germline, CDR1 MDHEN and CDR2 SYDVKM. J lost 5 bases, V lost 7 bases, and 4 bases had no gene match. This CDR3 has 12 amino acids. The CDR3 here is CASTPDRYGYTF. The CDR3 DNA sequence: TGTGCCAGCACCCCGGACAGGTATGGCTACACCTTC.

The genes are TRBV5-8 and TRBJ1-2, with D possibly TRBD1 on 6 matching bases. Germline V CDR1 and CDR2: SGHTS, YDEGEE. CDR3 length: 14 residues. Trimming shortened V by 1 base and J by 4 bases, and 11 bases separated the two germline ends. The CDR3 DNA follows: TGTGCCAGCAGCTTGCACCGACAGGTCTATGGCTACACCTTC. Residues: CASSLHRQVYGYTF.

V and J are TRBV6-1 and TRBJ2-3, with 8 bases lining up with TRBD1. Germline loops: CDR1 MNHNS, CDR2 SASEGT. J lost 4 bases, V lost 4 bases, and 7 bases had no gene match. The CDR3 is made up of 15 amino acids. CDR3 sequence: CASSGQDRASDTQYF. Here the CDR3 DNA reads TGTGCCAGCAGTGGGCAGGACAGGGCATCAGATACGCAGTATTTT.

The rearrangement joins TRBV11-2 to TRBJ1-4; D may be TRBD1 (6 bases). V lost 1 base, J lost 5 bases, and 11 bases lay in between. The V gene's germline CDR1 is SGHAT and CDR2 FQNNGV. The CDR3 is made up of 15 amino acids. This CDR3 is CASSLGVRGNEKLFF. DNA of the CDR3: TGTGCCAGCAGCTTAGGAGTCAGGGGAAATGAAAAACTGTTTTTT.

The chain's CDR3 is CATSRTQGDGNTIYF. The DNA of the CDR3 is TGTGCCACCAGCAGAACCCAGGGTGATGGAAACACCATATATTTT. J is TRBJ1-3 and V is TRBV15, with D tentatively TRBD1 (5 bases). This CDR3 comprises 15 residues. CDR1 is LNHNV, CDR2 YYDKDF, per germline (reference sequence). With 2 bases removed from V and 3 bases from J, the gap between germline ends came to 11 bases.

The V call is TRBV4-1, the J call TRBJ1-2, with TRBD1 matching 9 bases. After removal of 2 bases from V and 7 bases from J, the junction contained 5 bases not matched to a gene. CDR1 MGHRA and CDR2 YSYEKL come from the germline V gene. The CDR3 is made up of 14 amino acids. CDR3 amino acids: CASSQPGTGSGYTF. In DNA, the CDR3 is TGCGCCAGCAGCCAACCCGGGACAGGGAGTGGCTACACCTTC.

The rearrangement joins TRBV6-6 to TRBJ2-3; TRBD2 matches at 12 bases. This CDR3 is built from 16 residues. Per the germline V gene, CDR1 is MNHNY and CDR2 is SVGAGI (reference sequence). V was clipped by 0 bases and J by 4 bases; unmatched bases: 2. CDR3: CASSYSRTSGADTQYF. The CDR3 DNA is TGTGCCAGCAGTTACTCGAGGACTAGCGGGGCAGATACGCAGTATTTT.

Remarks on this clone: The sample carries other DNA sequences with the same CDR3. The chain employs TRBV19 and TRBJ1-1; no clear D gene. The CDR3 is 13 residues long. Germline V lookup: CDR1 LNHDA, CDR2 SQIVND (reference sequence). Trimming stripped 2 bases from V and 1 base from J, with 5 bases between. The CDR3 here is CASSISGNTEAFF. The CDR3 DNA reads as TGTGCCAGTAGTATATCGGGGAACACTGAAGCTTTCTTT.

V and J are TRBV11-3 and TRBJ2-1; 8 bases agree with TRBD1. V lost 4 bases, J lost 2 bases, and 4 bases stayed unmatched. Germline V gene sequence: CDR1 SGHNT, CDR2 YENEEA. The CDR3 consists of 15 residues. As DNA, the CDR3 is TGTGCCAGCAGCTCTGGACAGGGAGCCTACAATGAGCAGTTCTTC. Its translation is CASSSGQGAYNEQFF.

V and J are TRBV6-6 and TRBJ2-7; 10 bases fit TRBD2. Per the germline V gene, CDR1 is MNHNY and CDR2 is SVGAGI (reference sequence). This CDR3 is 15 amino acids long. J gave up 6 bases and V 7 bases, and 12 bases lay outside the gene matches. CDR3 sequence: CASKLAGTSPLEQYF. The DNA for the CDR3 is TGTGCCAGCAAACTAGCGGGGACCTCTCCTCTCGAGCAGTACTTC.

The J gene is TRBJ2-1, the V gene TRBV7-3, with 11 bases that match TRBD2. This CDR3 spans 17 amino acids. Germline V CDR1 and CDR2: SGHTA, FQGTGA. The ends lost 3 bases at V and 7 bases at J; junction bases unmatched: 11. The CDR3 protein is CASSLGSGGATGNEQFF. The CDR3, as DNA: TGTGCCAGCAGCTTGGGTAGCGGGGGGGCAACTGGAAATGAGCAGTTCTTC.

The rearrangement joins TRBV7-9 to TRBJ2-5; a possible D gene is TRBD1 (5 bases). The CDR3 runs 15 residues. V was trimmed by 3 bases and J by 1 base, leaving 12 bases between them. From germline, CDR1 is SEHNR and CDR2 FQNEAQ (reference sequence). The chain's CDR3 is CASSFIGAPQETQYF. As DNA, the CDR3 is TGTGCCAGCAGCTTTATTGGGGCCCCCCAAGAGACCCAGTACTTC. Combining the CDR3 with reference TRBV7-9 and TRBJ2-5 gives the whole variable domain DTGVSQNPRHKITKRGQNVTFRCDPISEHNRLYWYRQTLGQGPEFLTYFQNEAQLEKSRLLSDRFSAERPKGSFSTLEIQRTEQGDSAMYLCASSFIGAPQETQYFGPGTRLLVL.

The V gene is TRBV11-2, the J gene TRBJ2-4, with 10 bases identical to TRBD1. The trim removed 1 base at V and 1 base at J, leaving 4 bases unmatched. Germline V gene data show CDR1 as SGHAT and CDR2 as FQNNGV. The CDR3 extends over 17 amino acids. The DNA for the CDR3 is TGTGCCAGCAGCTTAGTACCGGGACAGGGGGCCAAAAACATTCAGTACTTC. It codes for CASSLVPGQGAKNIQYF.

This chain links TRBV7-9 with TRBJ2-1; 9 positions agree with TRBD1. V lost 5 bases to trimming and J lost 9 bases; unmatched junction nucleotides: 11. The CDR3 loop spans 15 amino acids. Germline values: CDR1 SEHNR, CDR2 FQNEAQ (reference sequence). Here the CDR3 reads CASSISDRGGSEQFF. DNA for the CDR3: TGTGCCAGCAGCATATCGGACAGGGGAGGGAGTGAGCAGTTCTTC.

This clone was detected only a few times. The CDR3 nucleotides are TGTGCCAGCAGTTACGGGACAGGGATGAACACTGAAGCTTTCTTT. Its protein product is CASSYGTGMNTEAFF. The J gene is TRBJ1-1, the V gene TRBV6-6; 9 bases align to TRBD1. The length of the CDR3 is 15 residues. J lost 0 bases, V lost 2 bases, and 1 base had no gene match. Germline lookup yields CDR1 MNHNY and CDR2 SVGAGI (reference sequence).

The table lists this clone with a count of one. The J gene is TRBJ2-3, the V gene TRBV5-4; unclear D gene. Per the germline V gene, CDR1 is SGHNT and CDR2 is YYREEE (reference sequence). V lost 4 bases and J 0 bases, leaving 9 bases between the germline ends. This CDR3 comprises 14 residues. The chain's CDR3 is CASSPDTSTDTQYF. For the CDR3, the DNA is TGTGCCAGCAGCCCAGACACCAGCACAGATACGCAGTATTTT.

This clone was counted only a few times. The CDR3 sequence is CASSLSGGAGGYTF. The CDR3 nucleotides read TGTGCCAGCAGCTTGTCGGGGGGCGCTGGAGGCTACACCTTC. The chain is built from TRBV5-4 and TRBJ1-2, with D perhaps TRBD1 (6 bases). Germline V lookup: CDR1 SGHNT, CDR2 YYREEE (reference sequence). The CDR3 sequence is 14 residues long. Trimming removed 1 base from V and 8 bases from J, with 15 bases in between.

This clone was picked up one time. This chain uses TRBV7-8 with TRBJ2-1; 9 bases are a match to TRBD2. Per germline, CDR1 SGHVS and CDR2 FQNEAQ. J was trimmed by 6 bases and V by 1 base; bases with no gene match: 16. CDR3 length: 19 residues. CDR3 protein: CASSLVRGASGTSSNEQFF. The CDR3 DNA reads as TGTGCCAGCAGCTTAGTACGTGGGGCTAGCGGGACATCTAGCAATGAGCAGTTCTTC.

The CDR3 DNA is TGTGCCAGCAGTTACTTAGGGGAGGGTATCGGGGAGCTGTTTTTT. It yields the protein CASSYLGEGIGELFF. The chain links TRBV6-5 to TRBJ2-2, with 7 bases aligning to TRBD2. Germline assignment: CDR1 MNHEY and CDR2 SVGAGI. V shed 1 base, J shed 7 bases, and the junction held 6 bases outside the gene matches. The CDR3 runs to 15 residues.

This clone appeared once. The chain has TRBV27 and TRBJ1-4, with a possible D match to TRBD1 (5 bases). Germline V gene sequence: CDR1 MNHEY, CDR2 SMNVEV (reference sequence). This CDR3 is built from 16 residues. Trimming cost V 5 bases and J 7 bases, with 20 bases left between them. The CDR3 reads CASSMIGHPWGEKLFF. CDR3 DNA: TGTGCCAGCAGTATGATCGGACACCCCTGGGGTGAAAAACTGTTTTTT.

The J gene is TRBJ1-5, the V gene TRBV19, with 8 nucleotides matching TRBD1. This CDR3 contains 16 residues. The J segment lost 5 bases and the V segment lost 3 bases, leaving 9 bases of the junction unmatched. CDR1 LNHDA and CDR2 SQIVND come from the germline V gene (reference sequence). The CDR3 loop is CASSIYGQGVYQPQHF. DNA for the CDR3: TGTGCCAGTAGTATTTACGGACAGGGAGTGTATCAGCCCCAGCATTTT.

This clone was observed a handful of times. The V call is TRBV9, the J call TRBJ2-3; TRBD2 is a possible D gene (6 bases). CDR1 is SGDLS and CDR2 is YYNGEE in the germline V gene. The CDR3 is made up of 16 amino acids. V was clipped by 3 bases and J by 1 base, with 15 bases between them. The CDR3 DNA follows: TGTGCCAGCAGCGCCACTTCGCGGGACGGCACAGATACGCAGTATTTT. It encodes CASSATSRDGTDTQYF. Drawing the rest from reference TRBV9 and TRBJ2-3, the complete variable domain is DSGVTQTPKHLITATGQRVTLRCSPRSGDLSVYWYQQSLDQGLQFLIQYYNGEERAKGNILERFSAQQFPDLHSELNLSSLELGDSALYFCASSATSRDGTDTQYFGPGTRLTVL.

This chain connects TRBV19 to TRBJ1-3; the D gene is possibly TRBD1 (5 bases). The length of the CDR3 is 14 residues. Germline lookup yields CDR1 LNHDA and CDR2 SQIVND (reference sequence). The V and J ends lost 7 bases and 0 bases respectively, with 10 bases between them. CDR3 in DNA: TGTGCCAGTACAGGGTCCCCCTCTGGAAACACCATATATTTT. Its translation is CASTGSPSGNTIYF. The full variable domain, with the rest looked up from reference TRBV19 and TRBJ1-3, is DGGITQSPKYLFRKEGQNVTLSCEQNLNHDAMYWYRQDPGQGLRLIYYSQIVNDFQKGDIAEGYSVSREKKESFPLTVTSAQKNPTAFYLCASTGSPSGNTIYFGEGSWLTVV.

The V call is TRBV11-2, the J call TRBJ2-1; no definite D call. This CDR3 spans 14 amino acids. Per the germline V gene, CDR1 is SGHAT and CDR2 is FQNNGV. V dropped 5 bases and J dropped 3 bases, with 11 bases sitting between them. The CDR3 loop reads CASSSVRNYNEQFF. The CDR3 DNA follows: TGTGCCAGCAGCAGTGTCAGAAACTACAATGAGCAGTTCTTC.

In regard to this clone: Distinct nucleotide sequences in the sample also encode this CDR3. J is TRBJ2-3 and V is TRBV7-6; D gene unclear. CDR3 length equals 12 residues. Germline V CDR1 and CDR2: SGHVS, FNYEAQ. V lost 2 bases and J 2 bases, leaving 2 bases between the germline ends. The CDR3 nucleotides read TGTGCCAGCAGCTTACTCACAGATACGCAGTATTTT. It specifies CASSLLTDTQYF.

This rearrangement joins TRBV4-3 to TRBJ1-3; D is possibly TRBD1 (5 bases). V was trimmed by 3 bases and J by 2 bases, leaving 17 bases between them. Germline V gives CDR1 LGHNA, CDR2 YSLEER. CDR3 length: 17 amino acids. The CDR3 protein is CASSQGHEALTGNTIYF. Written as DNA, the CDR3 is TGCGCCAGCAGCCAGGGGCACGAGGCATTAACTGGAAACACCATATATTTT.

V usage is TRBV19 and J usage is TRBJ2-2; D may be TRBD1 (7 bases). Trimming left V 8 bases short and J 6 bases short, with 10 bases between. Per the germline V gene, CDR1 is LNHDA and CDR2 is SQIVND (reference sequence). The CDR3 loop spans 12 amino acids. The CDR3 sequence is CASGRGAGELFF. DNA of the CDR3: TGTGCCAGTGGCAGGGGGGCCGGGGAGCTGTTTTTT.

The gene calls are TRBV19 and TRBJ1-1; 7 nucleotides match TRBD1. Germline V gene lookup returns CDR1 LNHDA and CDR2 SQIVND (reference sequence). The J segment lost 7 bases and the V segment lost 8 bases, leaving 22 bases of the junction unmatched. CDR3 size: 17 residues. CDR3 bases: TGTGCCAGTTCCCGGGACAGTATAATGGGGTTTATAGATGAAGCTTTCTTT. It yields the protein CASSRDSIMGFIDEAFF.

The rearrangement joins TRBV30 to TRBJ2-7; a possible D gene is TRBD2 (5 bases). Germline values: CDR1 GTSNPN, CDR2 SVGIG (reference sequence). V dropped 1 base and J dropped 3 bases, with 10 bases sitting between them. The CDR3 extends over 13 amino acids. The chain's CDR3 is CAWSENEGYEQYF. The CDR3 DNA sequence: TGTGCCTGGAGTGAAAACGAGGGCTACGAGCAGTACTTC.

V gene TRBV21-1 combines with J gene TRBJ1-1. TRBV21-1 is classified as a pseudogene. The CDR3 is 14 residues long. CDR3 bases: TGTGCCAGCAGCAAGGACGGGGATTCCGGGGAAGCTTTCTTT. Its protein is CASSKDGDSGEAFF.

This chain uses TRBV7-2 with TRBJ2-5; 10 nucleotides agree with TRBD2. The CDR3 covers 14 residues. The J segment lost 5 bases and the V segment lost 5 bases, leaving 5 bases of the junction unmatched. The germline V gene encodes CDR1 SGHTA and CDR2 FQGNSA. CDR3: CASSQAGGLETQYF. Here the CDR3 DNA reads TGTGCCAGCAGCCAAGCGGGGGGGCTGGAGACCCAGTACTTC. The full variable domain, in which reference TRBV7-2 and TRBJ2-5 provide the parts outside the CDR3, is GAGVSQSPSNKVTEKGKDVELRCDPISGHTALYWYRQSLGQGLEFLIYFQGNSAPDKSGLPSDRFSAERTGGSVSTLTIQRTQQEDSAVYLCASSQAGGLETQYFGPGTRLLVL.

V gene TRBV6-1 combines with J gene TRBJ2-5, with D hard to call. The V gene lost 5 bases and the J gene lost 2 bases, with 6 bases spanning the gap. The CDR3 totals 12 residues. CDR1 and CDR2 from the germline V gene are MNHNS and SASEGT. CDR3 sequence reads: CASSRKQETQYF. The CDR3 region has the DNA TGTGCCAGCAGTCGTAAACAAGAGACCCAGTACTTC.